These T cell receptor beta chains were read from a single sample in a study of T cell changes during pregnancy in multiple sclerosis. TCRdb's table, derived via immunoSEQ multiplex PCR, lists solely in-frame clones and lacks some. The sample yields fewer than 70,000 clones, about 89% seen once. The material sequenced was peripheral blood, taken in the first trimester of pregnancy. All receptors come from a female donor with multiple sclerosis, enrolled in a pregnancy study. Both conserved end residues are part of each CDR3. A D gene is named only where the DNA matches it firmly. The size entry is marked missing in some rows and otherwise reads once, few, many or a size class.

v_gene: TRBV6-1; j_gene: TRBJ2-7; abundance: NA; d_gene: NA; CDR3aa: CASSDPRGRYEQYF; CDR3nt: TGTGCCAGCAGTGATCCCCGGGGTCGTTACGAGCAGTACTTC
v_gene: TRBV19; j_gene: TRBJ2-7; abundance: NA; d_gene: NA; CDR3aa: CASSIERGGSYEQYF; CDR3nt: TGTGCCAGTAGTATCGAGAGGGGGGGCTCCTACGAGCAGTACTTC
v_gene: TRBV19; j_gene: TRBJ2-2; abundance: once; d_gene: NA; CDR3aa: CASILTGIPPGELFF; CDR3nt: TGTGCCAGTATTCTTACAGGGATCCCCCCCGGGGAGCTGTTTTTT
v_gene: TRBV30; j_gene: TRBJ2-3; abundance: NA; d_gene: TRBD2; CDR3aa: CAWTGTSADTQYF; CDR3nt: TGTGCCTGGACTGGGACTAGCGCAGATACGCAGTATTTT
v_gene: TRBV2; j_gene: TRBJ2-5; abundance: NA; d_gene: TRBD2; CDR3aa: CASLREVMETQYF; CDR3nt: TGTGCCAGCTTGCGGGAGGTAATGGAGACCCAGTACTTC
v_gene: TRBV10-3; j_gene: TRBJ1-5; abundance: NA; d_gene: NA; CDR3aa: CAISEGGTGNQPQHF; CDR3nt: TGTGCCATCAGTGAGGGAGGGACGGGCAATCAGCCCCAGCATTTT
v_gene: TRBV27; j_gene: TRBJ2-7; abundance: once; d_gene: TRBD1; CDR3aa: CASSSGFGTGATYEQYF; CDR3nt: TGTGCCAGCAGTTCGGGTTTCGGGACAGGGGCTACCTACGAGCAGTACTTC
v_gene: TRBV6-1; j_gene: TRBJ2-7; abundance: NA; d_gene: TRBD2; CDR3aa: CASRLLAGAYEQYF; CDR3nt: TGTGCCAGCAGATTACTAGCGGGAGCCTACGAGCAGTACTTC
v_gene: TRBV27; j_gene: TRBJ1-3; abundance: NA; d_gene: NA; CDR3aa: CASSSRRGDTIYF; CDR3nt: TGTGCCAGCAGTTCCCGGCGGGGGGACACCATATATTTT
v_gene: TRBV5-6; j_gene: TRBJ2-3; abundance: NA; d_gene: TRBD2; CDR3aa: CASSPLAGEVTDTQYF; CDR3nt: TGTGCCAGCAGCCCCTTAGCGGGAGAAGTAACAGATACGCAGTATTTT
v_gene: TRBV19; j_gene: TRBJ2-1; abundance: NA; d_gene: NA; CDR3aa: CASSSPGQSASSYNEQFF; CDR3nt: TGTGCCAGTAGTAGCCCAGGTCAATCGGCGAGCTCCTACAATGAGCAGTTCTTC
v_gene: TRBV27; j_gene: TRBJ2-1; abundance: NA; d_gene: NA; CDR3aa: CASNQGGYNEQFF; CDR3nt: TGTGCCAGCAATCAGGGGGGATACAATGAGCAGTTCTTC
v_gene: TRBV12-5; j_gene: TRBJ2-6; abundance: NA; d_gene: TRBD1; CDR3aa: CASAPDRGTTSGANVLTF; CDR3nt: TGTGCTAGTGCCCCCGACAGGGGAACCACCTCTGGGGCCAACGTCCTGACTTTC
v_gene: TRBV6-1; j_gene: TRBJ2-3; abundance: NA; d_gene: NA; CDR3aa: CASSEAPTGNTDTQYF; CDR3nt: TGTGCCAGCAGTGAAGCCCCTACAGGGAACACAGATACGCAGTATTTT
v_gene: TRBV4-1; j_gene: TRBJ2-1; abundance: NA; d_gene: NA; CDR3aa: CASSEYNEQFF; CDR3nt: TGCGCCAGCAGCGAGTACAATGAGCAGTTCTTC
v_gene: TRBV7-6; j_gene: TRBJ1-1; abundance: few; d_gene: NA; CDR3aa: CASSHVQELNTEAFF; CDR3nt: TGTGCCAGCAGCCACGTCCAGGAACTGAACACTGAAGCTTTCTTT
v_gene: TRBV5-1; j_gene: TRBJ2-3; abundance: NA; d_gene: TRBD1; CDR3aa: CASSLLFTSGQGTDTQYF; CDR3nt: TGCGCCAGCAGCTTGCTCTTCACGTCGGGACAGGGAACAGATACGCAGTATTTT
v_gene: TRBV18; j_gene: TRBJ1-1; abundance: NA; d_gene: NA; CDR3aa: CASLFQGGTEAFF; CDR3nt: TGTGCCAGCTTATTCCAAGGCGGCACTGAAGCTTTCTTT
v_gene: TRBV7-9; j_gene: TRBJ2-3; abundance: NA; d_gene: TRBD2; CDR3aa: CASSLAGGADTQYF; CDR3nt: TGTGCCAGCAGCTTAGCCGGGGGGGCAGATACGCAGTATTTT
v_gene: TRBV2; j_gene: TRBJ2-7; abundance: NA; d_gene: TRBD1; CDR3aa: CASRPGQGNYEQYF; CDR3nt: TGTGCCAGCAGACCGGGACAGGGAAACTACGAGCAGTACTTC
v_gene: TRBV7-8; j_gene: TRBJ2-7; abundance: NA; d_gene: NA; CDR3aa: CASSPGDPYEQYF; CDR3nt: TGTGCCAGCAGCCCAGGGGACCCCTACGAGCAGTACTTC
v_gene: TRBV19; j_gene: TRBJ1-5; abundance: NA; d_gene: NA; CDR3aa: CASSPIGGGNQPQHF; CDR3nt: TGTGCCAGTAGTCCGATCGGGGGGGGCAATCAGCCCCAGCATTTT
v_gene: TRBV11-2; j_gene: TRBJ2-7; abundance: NA; d_gene: TRBD1; CDR3aa: CASRRGTENYEQYF; CDR3nt: TGTGCCAGCAGACGAGGGACAGAAAATTACGAGCAGTACTTC
v_gene: TRBV29-1; j_gene: TRBJ2-1; abundance: NA; d_gene: NA; CDR3aa: CSVEEAGRNEQFF; CDR3nt: TGCAGCGTTGAAGAAGCAGGAAGAAATGAGCAGTTCTTC
v_gene: TRBV7-2; j_gene: TRBJ1-2; abundance: NA; d_gene: NA; CDR3aa: CASLGQQYGYTF; CDR3nt: TGTGCCAGCCTTGGACAGCAATATGGCTACACCTTC
v_gene: TRBV5-1; j_gene: TRBJ2-5; abundance: NA; d_gene: NA; CDR3aa: CASSLEGEETQYF; CDR3nt: TGCGCCAGCAGCTTGGAAGGGGAAGAGACCCAGTACTTC
v_gene: TRBV11-3; j_gene: TRBJ2-3; abundance: NA; d_gene: NA; CDR3aa: CASSLGLAGDTQYF; CDR3nt: TGTGCCAGCAGCTTAGGCCTAGCAGGAGATACGCAGTATTTT
v_gene: TRBV6-1; j_gene: TRBJ1-3; abundance: once; d_gene: NA; CDR3aa: CAIRGGPGNTIYF; CDR3nt: TGTGCCATCCGAGGGGGTCCGGGAAACACCATATATTTT
v_gene: TRBV5-1; j_gene: TRBJ2-7; abundance: NA; d_gene: NA; CDR3aa: CASSSHDPGRSYEQYF; CDR3nt: TGCGCCAGCAGCTCGCATGACCCTGGGAGGTCCTACGAGCAGTACTTC
v_gene: TRBV7-2; j_gene: TRBJ1-2; abundance: few; d_gene: NA; CDR3aa: CASSPIYGYTF; CDR3nt: TGTGCCAGCAGCCCCATCTATGGCTACACCTTC
v_gene: TRBV14; j_gene: TRBJ2-7; abundance: NA; d_gene: NA; CDR3aa: CASSQDRRYEQYF; CDR3nt: TGTGCCAGCAGCCAAGATCGTCGCTACGAGCAGTACTTC
v_gene: TRBV6-1; j_gene: TRBJ1-5; abundance: few; d_gene: TRBD1; CDR3aa: CASSHRDRGLQPQHF; CDR3nt: TGTGCCAGCAGTCACCGGGACAGGGGGCTTCAGCCCCAGCATTTT
v_gene: TRBV4-3; j_gene: TRBJ1-2; abundance: NA; d_gene: NA; CDR3aa: CASSLNQGFLADGYTF; CDR3nt: TGCGCCAGCAGCCTCAATCAGGGGTTTTTGGCTGATGGCTACACCTTC
v_gene: TRBV7-8; j_gene: TRBJ2-1; abundance: NA; d_gene: TRBD2; CDR3aa: CASSLARVPTSGRAKNEQFF; CDR3nt: TGTGCCAGCAGCTTAGCGCGGGTCCCGACTAGCGGGAGGGCCAAAAATGAGCAGTTCTTC
v_gene: TRBV7-2; j_gene: TRBJ2-7; abundance: NA; d_gene: TRBD2; CDR3aa: CASSLAYGLAGSTEQYF; CDR3nt: TGTGCCAGCAGCTTAGCGTATGGGCTAGCGGGATCCACCGAGCAGTACTTC
v_gene: TRBV6-1; j_gene: TRBJ1-2; abundance: NA; d_gene: NA; CDR3aa: CASSGQVSYGYTF; CDR3nt: TGTGCCAGCAGTGGACAGGTTAGCTATGGCTACACCTTC
v_gene: TRBV21-1; j_gene: TRBJ1-1; abundance: NA; d_gene: NA; CDR3aa: CASSKVLGGSTEAFF; CDR3nt: TGTGCCAGCAGCAAAGTTTTAGGAGGGTCCACTGAAGCTTTCTTT
v_gene: TRBV5-1; j_gene: TRBJ2-2; abundance: NA; d_gene: TRBD1; CDR3aa: CASSRRDRGRQGGELFF; CDR3nt: TGCGCCAGCAGCAGACGGGACAGGGGGCGCCAGGGCGGGGAGCTGTTTTTT
v_gene: TRBV12-5; j_gene: TRBJ1-1; abundance: NA; d_gene: TRBD1; CDR3aa: CASGIETGEVAEAFF; CDR3nt: TGTGCTAGTGGTATAGAAACAGGGGAGGTAGCTGAAGCTTTCTTT
v_gene: TRBV27; j_gene: TRBJ2-1; abundance: few; d_gene: TRBD2; CDR3aa: CASGLRTSEFF; CDR3nt: TGTGCCAGCGGCTTACGGACTAGCGAGTTCTTC
v_gene: TRBV30; j_gene: TRBJ1-5; abundance: NA; d_gene: NA; CDR3aa: CAWSAGIIQPQHF; CDR3nt: TGTGCCTGGAGTGCAGGGATTATACAGCCCCAGCATTTT
v_gene: TRBV4-1; j_gene: TRBJ1-1; abundance: NA; d_gene: NA; CDR3aa: CASSPMGPYTEAFF; CDR3nt: TGCGCCAGCAGCCCCATGGGCCCCTACACTGAAGCTTTCTTT
v_gene: TRBV7-9; j_gene: TRBJ2-1; abundance: NA; d_gene: TRBD2; CDR3aa: CASSLGAGGAYEQFF; CDR3nt: TGTGCCAGCAGCTTAGGGGCCGGGGGGGCCTATGAGCAGTTCTTC
v_gene: TRBV7-9; j_gene: TRBJ2-7; abundance: NA; d_gene: TRBD1; CDR3aa: CASSPETGYHEQYF; CDR3nt: TGTGCCAGCAGCCCCGAGACAGGGTACCACGAGCAGTACTTC
v_gene: TRBV10-3; j_gene: TRBJ2-2; abundance: NA; d_gene: NA; CDR3aa: CAISGRETGELFF; CDR3nt: TGTGCCATCAGTGGACGGGAGACCGGGGAGCTGTTTTTT
v_gene: TRBV7-6; j_gene: TRBJ1-5; abundance: NA; d_gene: NA; CDR3aa: CASSERLDRNSNQPQHF; CDR3nt: TGTGCCAGCAGCGAACGGCTTGACAGGAATAGCAATCAGCCCCAGCATTTT
v_gene: TRBV6-5; j_gene: TRBJ1-1; abundance: NA; d_gene: TRBD1; CDR3aa: CASSGGQGASTEAFF; CDR3nt: TGTGCCAGCAGTGGTGGACAGGGGGCGAGCACTGAAGCTTTCTTT
v_gene: TRBV11-2; j_gene: TRBJ1-6; abundance: NA; d_gene: TRBD1; CDR3aa: CARDLGGLYNSPLHF; CDR3nt: TGTGCCAGGGACCTAGGGGGCTTATATAATTCACCCCTCCACTTT
v_gene: TRBV29-1; j_gene: TRBJ2-3; abundance: NA; d_gene: NA; CDR3aa: CSVPGWTAITDTQYF; CDR3nt: TGCAGCGTCCCGGGGTGGACGGCCATCACAGATACGCAGTATTTT
v_gene: TRBV5-6; j_gene: TRBJ1-6; abundance: NA; d_gene: NA; CDR3aa: CASSVNFASAAVSPLHF; CDR3nt: TGTGCCAGCAGCGTAAATTTCGCCAGTGCCGCAGTTTCACCCCTCCACTTT
v_gene: TRBV7-2; j_gene: TRBJ2-2; abundance: NA; d_gene: TRBD1; CDR3aa: CASSHRGRTGELFF; CDR3nt: TGTGCCAGCAGCCACAGGGGGCGCACCGGGGAGCTGTTTTTT
v_gene: TRBV6-5; j_gene: TRBJ2-5; abundance: NA; d_gene: NA; CDR3aa: CASSYSTREETQYF; CDR3nt: TGTGCCAGCAGTTACTCGACTCGAGAAGAGACCCAGTACTTC